The 16 T cell receptor beta chains presented below share a single source sample, sequenced in a study of T-cell reconstitution after alpha-beta-depleted transplantation in children. TCRbeta library construction was performed incorporating unique molecular identifiers. TCRdb fed the PCR reads into MiXCR, producing one record per CDR3 protein. The sample records about half a million distinct CDR3 sequences, roughly an eighth being singletons. The source material was PBMCs from the stem cell graft donor, sampled from the stem cell graft. Receptors originate from a human donor who donated a stem cell graft to a child with combined immunodeficiency.

Only a few counts were recorded for this clonotype. This sequence joins TRBV29-1 and TRBJ1-2; tentative D call: TRBD1 (6 bases). This CDR3 contains 12 residues. In germline, CDR1 is SQVTM, CDR2 ANQGSEA. V was trimmed by 6 bases and J by 0 bases, leaving 8 bases between them. CDR3 DNA: TGCAGCGTGCAGGGGTCTAACTATGGCTACACCTTC. Its protein is CSVQGSNYGYTF.

V gene TRBV2 combines with J gene TRBJ1-1; a possible D gene is TRBD1 (5 bases). Trimming removed 4 bases from V and 4 bases from J, with 10 bases in between. The CDR3 consists of 13 residues. Germline-derived CDR1 and CDR2 are SNHLY and FYNNEI. CDR3 sequence (DNA): TGTGCCAGCAGTGGGCAAGGGGTCACTGAAGCTTTCTTT. Translated: CASSGQGVTEAFF.

The CDR3 region is CASSRPGTSGADTQYF. The DNA of the CDR3 is TGTGCCAGCAGCCGGCCCGGGACTAGCGGCGCAGATACGCAGTATTTT. The chain is built from TRBV4-2 and TRBJ2-3; TRBD2 matches at 11 bases. The CDR3 loop spans 16 amino acids. The trim removed 4 bases at V and 4 bases at J, leaving 7 bases unmatched. The germline CDR1 and CDR2 sequences are LGHNA and YNFKEQ.

This clonotype was recorded a few times. The chain combines TRBV20-1 with TRBJ2-1; TRBD1 aligns across 7 bases. The germline CDR1 and CDR2 sequences are DFQATT and SNEGSKA (reference sequence). The CDR3 sequence is 15 residues long. J was trimmed by 4 bases and V by 0 bases; bases with no gene match: 6. The CDR3 loop is CSARDERGQYNEQFF. CDR3 nucleotides: TGCAGTGCTAGAGATGAGAGGGGGCAGTACAATGAGCAGTTCTTC.

This sequence joins TRBV30 and TRBJ2-7; D uncertain. CDR1 GTSNPN and CDR2 SVGIG come from the germline V gene (reference sequence). Between the trimmed V and J ends, which lost 5 bases and 1 base, there was a span of 6 bases. The CDR3 runs 11 residues. The DNA of the CDR3 is TGTGCCTGGGTTAATTCCTACGAGCAGTACTTC. Encoded protein: CAWVNSYEQYF.

This clonotype was seen only a few times. This chain links TRBV4-1 with TRBJ1-1; D perhaps matches TRBD1 (5 bases). The V and J ends lost 4 bases and 0 bases respectively, with 24 bases between them. The germline V gene encodes CDR1 MGHRA and CDR2 YSYEKL. This CDR3 has 19 residues. The CDR3 is CASSPFTGGNSDMNTEAFF. The DNA of the CDR3 is TGCGCCAGCAGCCCTTTCACAGGCGGCAACAGCGACATGAACACTGAAGCTTTCTTT.

The table lists this clonotype with a few counts. The chain employs TRBV12-3 or TRBV12-4 and TRBJ2-7, with 8 bases lining up with TRBD1. This CDR3 is built from 15 residues. V lost 5 bases, J lost 0 bases, and 6 bases stayed unmatched. The CDR3, as DNA: TGTGCCAGCAGTAGTTCCGGACAGGGCTCCTACGAGCAGTACTTC. Protein sequence: CASSSSGQGSYEQYF.

The table lists this clonotype with many counts. V is TRBV28 and J is TRBJ2-7, with a possible D match to TRBD1 (5 bases). Germline loops: CDR1 MDHEN, CDR2 SYDVKM. This CDR3 spans 12 amino acids. Trimming removed 7 bases from V and 5 bases from J, with 12 bases in between. CDR3 residues: CASMRTTDEQYF. The CDR3 nucleotides read TGTGCCAGCATGCGGACAACCGACGAGCAGTACTTC. Supplemented by reference TRBV28 and TRBJ2-7, the full variable domain reads DVKVTQSSRYLVKRTGEKVFLECVQDMDHENMFWYRQDPGLGLRLIYFSYDVKMKEKGDIPEGYSVSREKKERFSLILESASTNQTSMYLCASMRTTDEQYFGPGTRLTVT.

There are a few counts of this clonotype. The CDR3 here is CASNALRQGGSPLHF. CDR3 sequence (DNA): TGTGCCAGCAACGCCCTGAGACAGGGGGGTTCACCCCTCCACTTT. The J gene is TRBJ1-6, the V gene TRBV27; 9 bases line up with TRBD1. The CDR3 totals 15 residues. From germline, CDR1 is MNHEY and CDR2 SMNVEV (reference sequence). V lost 7 bases and J lost 9; bases outside the gene matches: 10.

This clonotype was picked up many times. CDR3 nucleotide sequence: TGTGCCAGCAGCTTAAAGTTCCCTGAGCAGTTCTTC. Translated, it gives CASSLKFPEQFF. The chain joins TRBV7-9 to TRBJ2-1; D remains unclear. The CDR3 runs 12 residues. V shed 2 bases and J shed 9 bases, with 8 bases lying between them. Germline values: CDR1 SEHNR, CDR2 FQNEAQ (reference sequence). The variable domain in full, with the rest retrieved from reference TRBV7-9 and TRBJ2-1, is DTGVSQNPRHKITKRGQNVTFRCDPISEHNRLYWYRQTLGQGPEFLTYFQNEAQLEKSRLLSDRFSAERPKGSFSTLEIQRTEQGDSAMYLCASSLKFPEQFFGPGTRLTVL.

This clonotype was seen a few times. This chain uses TRBV12-3 or TRBV12-4 with TRBJ2-3; TRBD2 aligns across 8 bases. The CDR3 runs 15 residues. The V gene end was trimmed by 8 bases and the J gene end by 0 bases; junction bases not matched to a gene: 7. This chain's CDR3 is CASARGGLSTDTQYF. The CDR3 DNA follows: TGTGCCAGCGCTCGGGGGGGCCTGAGCACAGATACGCAGTATTTT.

A few counts support this clonotype. The V gene is TRBV20-1, the J gene TRBJ2-7; 7 bases align to TRBD1. This CDR3 spans 13 amino acids. Germline V gene data show CDR1 as DFQATT and CDR2 as SNEGSKA (reference sequence). The V and J ends lost 5 bases and 2 bases, in that order; junction bases with no gene match: 6. The CDR3 loop reads CSALDRVPYEQYF. As DNA, the CDR3 is TGCAGTGCTCTCGACAGGGTTCCCTACGAGCAGTACTTC.

The chain links TRBV7-6 to TRBJ2-3; TRBD2 agrees at 13 bases. The CDR3 consists of 16 residues. The germline gives CDR1 SGHVS, CDR2 FNYEAQ. V trimming: 6 bases; J trimming: 2 bases; junction bases outside the gene matches: 5. CDR3 region: CASSSGLAGTTDTQYF. DNA for the CDR3: TGTGCCAGCAGTTCGGGACTAGCGGGAACCACAGATACGCAGTATTTT.

The chain has TRBV28 and TRBJ2-7; 14 nucleotides match TRBD2. The germline V gene has CDR1 MDHEN and CDR2 SYDVKM. After removal of 7 bases from V and 7 bases from J, the junction contained 9 bases not matched to a gene. This CDR3 has 15 amino acids. This CDR3 is CASTLTSGGAVEQYF. Written as DNA, the CDR3 is TGTGCCAGCACCTTGACTAGCGGGGGGGCTGTTGAGCAGTACTTC.

The sample holds many counts of this clonotype. This sequence joins TRBV9 and TRBJ2-1, with D perhaps TRBD1 (5 bases). The CDR3 is 18 amino acids. The germline V gene has CDR1 SGDLS and CDR2 YYNGEE. V was pared by 1 base and J by 6 bases, with 23 bases between. In DNA, the CDR3 is TGTGCCAGCAGCGTAAAATATGATCAGGGTTTTTTTACCAATGAGCAGTTCTTC. It specifies CASSVKYDQGFFTNEQFF.

This clonotype has a count of ten or more. J is TRBJ2-5 and V is TRBV27, with 8 bases fitting TRBD1. Germline CDR1 MNHEY, CDR2 SMNVEV (reference sequence). The CDR3 totals 13 residues. Trimming cost V 4 bases and J 4 bases; bases outside gene matches: 2. CDR3 protein: CASSYQGAETQYF. The CDR3 coding sequence is TGTGCCAGCAGTTATCAGGGGGCAGAGACCCAGTACTTC.